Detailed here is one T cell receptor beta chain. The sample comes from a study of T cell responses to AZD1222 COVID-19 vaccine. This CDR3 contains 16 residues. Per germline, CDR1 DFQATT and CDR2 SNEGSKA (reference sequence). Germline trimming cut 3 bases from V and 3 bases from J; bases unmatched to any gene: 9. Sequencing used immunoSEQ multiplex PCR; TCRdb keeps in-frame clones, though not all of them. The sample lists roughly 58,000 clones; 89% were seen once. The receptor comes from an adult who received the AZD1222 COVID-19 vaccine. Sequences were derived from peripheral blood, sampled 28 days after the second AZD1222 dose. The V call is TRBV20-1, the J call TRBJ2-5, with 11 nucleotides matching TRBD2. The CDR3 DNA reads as TGCAGTGCTAGTAGCAATAGCGGGGGGGCCAAAGAGACCCAGTACTTC. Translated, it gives CSASSNSGGAKETQYF.